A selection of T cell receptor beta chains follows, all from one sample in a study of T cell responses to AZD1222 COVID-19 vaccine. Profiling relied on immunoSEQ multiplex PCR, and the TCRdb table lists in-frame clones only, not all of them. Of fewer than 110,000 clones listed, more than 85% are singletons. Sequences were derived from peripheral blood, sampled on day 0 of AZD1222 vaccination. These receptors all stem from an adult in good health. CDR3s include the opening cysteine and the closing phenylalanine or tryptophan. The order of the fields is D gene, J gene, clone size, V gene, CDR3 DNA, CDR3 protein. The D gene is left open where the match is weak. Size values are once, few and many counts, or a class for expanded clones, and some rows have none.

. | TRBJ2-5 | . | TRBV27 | TGTGCCAGCAGTTCCCCACTCGGGACCCAGTACTTC | CASSSPLGTQYF
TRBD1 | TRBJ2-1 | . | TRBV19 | TGTGCCACCCGGGACAGGACACAGGAGCAGTTCTTC | CATRDRTQEQFF
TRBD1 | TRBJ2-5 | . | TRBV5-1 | TGCGCCAGCAGCTTAACGGGGACAGGGGGCCAAGAGACCCAGTACTTC | CASSLTGTGGQETQYF
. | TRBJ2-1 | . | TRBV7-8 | TGTGCCAGCAGCTTAGGGGGGGCGGGAGCGGTCTACAATGAGCAGTTCTTC | CASSLGGAGAVYNEQFF
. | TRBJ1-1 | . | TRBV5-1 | TGCGCCAGCAGCTTTCAGGGAATTGGCACTGAAGCTTTCTTT | CASSFQGIGTEAFF
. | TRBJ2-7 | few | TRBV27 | TGTGCCAGCAGTTTAAAAGCGGGTGGGGACTACGAGCAGTACTTC | CASSLKAGGDYEQYF
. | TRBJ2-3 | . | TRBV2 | TGTGCCAGCAGTGTGGGTGGGATAACAGATACGCAGTATTTT | CASSVGGITDTQYF
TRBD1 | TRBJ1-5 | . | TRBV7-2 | TGTGCCAGCAGCTCGCCCGGGACAGGGATGTTAAGCCAGCCCCAGCATTTT | CASSSPGTGMLSQPQHF
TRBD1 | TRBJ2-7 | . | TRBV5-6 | TGTGCCAGCAGCAGGGGGCGCATCTACGAGCAGTACTTC | CASSRGRIYEQYF
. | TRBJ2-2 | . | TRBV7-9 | TGTGCCAGCAGCTTAGGGGTGGGCAGGCCATCCGGGGAGCTGTTTTTT | CASSLGVGRPSGELFF
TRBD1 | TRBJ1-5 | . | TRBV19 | TGTGCCAGTAGTATAACGGACAGGGCAATGAATCAGCCCCAGCATTTT | CASSITDRAMNQPQHF
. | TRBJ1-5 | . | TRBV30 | TGTGCCTGGAGTGTCGCGGGGAATCAGCCCCAGCATTTT | CAWSVAGNQPQHF
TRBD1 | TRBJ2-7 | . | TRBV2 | TGTGCCAGCAGGGGACAGGGCTACTCCTACGAGCAGTACTTC | CASRGQGYSYEQYF
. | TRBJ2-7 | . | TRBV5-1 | TGCGCCAGCAGCTCGTCCGGGACATCCTCCTACGAGCAGTACTTC | CASSSSGTSSYEQYF
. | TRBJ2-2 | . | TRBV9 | TGTGCCAGCAGCGTAGACCCTAGCGTGCTACTCAACACCGGGGAGCTGTTTTTT | CASSVDPSVLLNTGELFF
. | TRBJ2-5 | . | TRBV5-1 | TGCGCCAGCAGCTTATCCGGAGGGGTGGTCGAGACCCAGTACTTC | CASSLSGGVVETQYF
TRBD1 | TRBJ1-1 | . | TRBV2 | TGTGCCAGCAGTGAAGCATGGGACAGTGAAGCTTTCTTT | CASSEAWDSEAFF
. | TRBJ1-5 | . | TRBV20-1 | TGCAGTGCTAGTAGGGAGGGCCAGCCCCAGCATTTT | CSASREGQPQHF
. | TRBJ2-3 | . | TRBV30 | TGTGCCTGGAGTCGGGCAGATACGCAGTATTTT | CAWSRADTQYF
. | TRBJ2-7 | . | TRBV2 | TGTGCCAGCAGCTTGGTTTTTGTAAGCGGCGAGCAGTACTTC | CASSLVFVSGEQYF